This passage covers 17 T cell receptor beta chains from one sample sequenced in a study of blood T cell repertoires in COVID-19. Assay: immunoSEQ multiplex PCR; the TCRdb copy retains only in-frame clones and omits some. The profile shows about 95,000 clones, roughly 80% of them singletons. Sequencing used peripheral blood. All receptors come from a man at least 80 years old with COVID-19, enrolled during active disease.

The chain carries TRBV4-3 and TRBJ1-2; 7 bases agree with TRBD1. Trimming took 0 bases from V and 4 from J; bases not matched to a gene: 8. The CDR3 is made up of 16 amino acids. The germline V gene encodes CDR1 LGHNA and CDR2 YSLEER. CDR3 DNA: TGCGCCAGCAGCCAAGAGTTTAACAGGGGAGTCTATGGCTACACCTTC. It encodes CASSQEFNRGVYGYTF.

The genes are TRBV5-1 and TRBJ1-4; 7 nucleotides line up with TRBD1. Looked up from germline, CDR1 is SGHRS and CDR2 is YFSETQ. The CDR3 runs 15 residues. Unmatched junction bases numbered 5, after V lost 4 bases and J lost 2 bases. The CDR3 sequence: CASSLTGQTNEKLFF. The CDR3 nucleotides read TGCGCCAGCAGCCTTACGGGACAGACTAATGAAAAACTGTTTTTT.

V gene TRBV27 combines with J gene TRBJ1-4, with TRBD1 matching 7 bases. The CDR3 length is 16 residues. The germline V gene has CDR1 MNHEY and CDR2 SMNVEV (reference sequence). V dropped 3 bases and J dropped 3; count of bases not matched to a gene: 7. The CDR3 sequence is CASSFLRQGSNEKLFF. The CDR3, as DNA: TGTGCCAGCAGTTTTCTTCGACAGGGATCTAATGAAAAACTGTTTTTT.

This chain uses TRBV18 with TRBJ2-3; 15 bases match TRBD2. This CDR3 is built from 18 residues. Germline CDR1 reads KGHSH; CDR2 reads LQKENI. V dropped 5 bases and J dropped 5; count of bases not matched to a gene: 11. For the CDR3, the DNA is TGTGCCAGCTCAGGACTAGCGGGGGGGTTCCCCCACGGAGATACGCAGTATTTT. Encoded protein: CASSGLAGGFPHGDTQYF.

The chain couples TRBV24-1 to TRBJ2-3; 7 bases match TRBD2. V lost 4 bases and J lost 2; bases outside the gene matches: 5. This CDR3 has 15 residues. Per germline, CDR1 KGHDR and CDR2 SFDVKD. Here the CDR3 DNA reads TGTGCCACCAGTGACCCAGCGGGGATCACAGATACGCAGTATTTT. Residues: CATSDPAGITDTQYF.

This rearrangement joins TRBV29-1 to TRBJ2-3; 8 bases fit TRBD2. Germline lookup yields CDR1 SQVTM and CDR2 ANQGSEA. V was pared by 0 bases and J by 4 bases, with 12 bases of the junction left unmatched. The CDR3 is 17 residues long. CDR3 in DNA: TGCAGCGTTGAAGATCGGGAGGGGAGGTCGTCCCCAGATACGCAGTATTTT. This codes for CSVEDREGRSSPDTQYF.

V is TRBV7-2 and J is TRBJ2-7, with TRBD2 matching 12 bases. CDR1 is SGHTA and CDR2 is FQGNSA in the germline V gene. V was clipped by 5 bases and J by 3 bases; unmatched bases: 5. The CDR3 is made up of 15 amino acids. CDR3 nucleotides: TGTGCCAGCAGCATCCTAGCGGGGGGGCTCTACGAGCAGTACTTC. Its protein product is CASSILAGGLYEQYF.

V and J are TRBV25-1 and TRBJ1-2; the D gene is possibly TRBD1 (6 bases). V lost 5 bases, J lost 5 bases, and 18 bases lay in between. Germline CDR1 and CDR2: MGHDK and SYGVNS. The CDR3 has 15 residues. The CDR3 protein is CASSPHGGTPYGYTF. The CDR3 nucleotides are TGTGCCAGCAGTCCCCACGGGGGGACACCTTATGGCTACACCTTC.

This clone came up once. This rearrangement joins TRBV19 to TRBJ2-1; 10 bases agree with TRBD1. Germline values: CDR1 LNHDA, CDR2 SQIVND (reference sequence). The V segment lost 6 bases and the J segment 8 bases; nucleotides outside the gene matches: 7. This CDR3 is 14 amino acids long. The CDR3 is CASRPGQGNDEQFF. As DNA, the CDR3 is TGTGCCAGTAGGCCGGGACAGGGGAACGATGAGCAGTTCTTC.

The rearrangement links TRBV10-3 to TRBJ2-3; D is possibly TRBD1 (6 bases). Germline CDR1 and CDR2: ENHRY and SYGVKD. V was cut by 6 bases and J by 5 bases, with 9 bases left in between. The CDR3 spans 12 residues. CDR3 bases: TGTGCCATCAGCCCGACAGGAGATACGCAGTATTTT. Translated: CAISPTGDTQYF.

The chain combines TRBV4-2 with TRBJ2-2; D is possibly TRBD2 (5 bases). Deletions cut 2 bases from V and 2 bases from J, with 12 bases between. There are 16 residues in the CDR3. Germline V gene lookup returns CDR1 LGHNA and CDR2 YNFKEQ. The CDR3 is CASSQSRVQNTGELFF. CDR3 coding DNA: TGTGCCAGCAGCCAATCGAGGGTCCAAAACACCGGGGAGCTGTTTTTT.

The rearrangement links TRBV4-2 to TRBJ1-2, with a weak D call TRBD1 (6 bases). V lost 8 bases to trimming and J lost 2 bases, with 15 bases between them. The V gene's germline CDR1 is LGHNA and CDR2 YNFKEQ. The CDR3 is 14 amino acids. The chain's CDR3 is CASARAGANYGYTF. The CDR3 DNA follows: TGTGCCAGCGCTAGGGCAGGGGCGAACTATGGCTACACCTTC.

The rearrangement links TRBV10-3 to TRBJ2-7; 15 nucleotides agree with TRBD2. V gave up 11 bases and J gave up 4 bases; unmatched junction bases: 3. Germline V gene sequence: CDR1 ENHRY, CDR2 SYGVKD. The CDR3 covers 13 residues. DNA of the CDR3: TGTGCCGTCGGACTAGCGGGAGGGTACGAGCAGTACTTC. Its translation: CAVGLAGGYEQYF.

The chain has TRBV28 and TRBJ1-1; D is perhaps TRBD1 (5 bases). CDR1 MDHEN and CDR2 SYDVKM come from the germline V gene. This CDR3 comprises 15 residues. V was shortened by 7 bases and J by 1 base, with 16 bases between the two germline ends. The CDR3 sequence is CASTPRGKGNTEAFF. The CDR3 region has the DNA TGTGCCAGCACCCCTCGGGGGAAGGGGAACACTGAAGCTTTCTTT.

J is TRBJ1-2 and V is TRBV4-1, with TRBD1 matching 7 bases. CDR3 size: 14 residues. Germline loops: CDR1 MGHRA, CDR2 YSYEKL. The trim removed 4 bases at V and 3 bases at J, leaving 5 bases unmatched. CDR3 amino acids: CASSLKGGDYGYTF. The CDR3 DNA follows: TGCGCCAGCAGCCTGAAAGGGGGCGACTATGGCTACACCTTC.

V gene TRBV7-9 combines with J gene TRBJ2-7; 10 bases are a match to TRBD1. V was clipped by 5 bases and J by 5 bases; unmatched bases: 9. Per the germline V gene, CDR1 is SEHNR and CDR2 is FQNEAQ (reference sequence). There are 15 residues in the CDR3. The CDR3 loop reads CASSADRGRAHEQYF. For the CDR3, the DNA is TGTGCCAGCAGCGCCGACAGGGGGCGCGCCCACGAGCAGTACTTC.

The chain combines TRBV10-3 with TRBJ2-5; 13 bases are shared with TRBD2. Looked up from germline, CDR1 is ENHRY and CDR2 is SYGVKD. The junction had 15 bases not matched to a gene; V was cut back by 6 bases and J by 5 bases. The CDR3 contains 18 residues. CDR3 sequence: CAISKAGTSGITGETQYF. CDR3 bases: TGTGCCATCAGCAAGGCCGGGACTAGCGGGATAACGGGGGAGACCCAGTACTTC.